Presented here are 27 T cell receptor beta chains from one specimen sequenced in a study of shared clonotypes between healthy human individuals (dated by TCRdb to 2019 to 2021). The receptor library was made with the immunoSEQ multiplex PCR assay. Sourced from immuneACCESS, this table was stored by TCRdb with only in-frame sequences that have V and J called. A share of the clones is absent; for the studies checked, an unresolved V gene accounts for under half, and the remainder has no known explanation. The sample table lists hundreds of thousands of clones, roughly 97% of them with a count of one. Around 0.058% of the sample is held by the ten biggest clonotypes. The sample taken for sequencing was naive CD4+ T cells sorted from blood. The sample's cell subset or site label is to be understood as: CD45RA+ positively selected. These receptors all stem from a woman aged 30 to 39 in good health.

The rearrangement uses TRBV7-2 and TRBJ2-2; D not resolved. The CDR3 is 13 residues long. V shed 3 bases and J shed 6 bases, with 8 bases lying between them. The germline gives CDR1 SGHTA, CDR2 FQGNSA. For the CDR3, the DNA is TGTGCCAGCAGCTTTCGTAGGGCCGGGGAGCTGTTTTTT. Amino acids: CASSFRRAGELFF.

This rearrangement joins TRBV5-1 to TRBJ2-7; maybe TRBD2 (5 bases). CDR3 size: 16 residues. With 1 base removed from V and 0 bases from J, the gap between germline ends came to 14 bases. Germline assignment: CDR1 SGHRS and CDR2 YFSETQ. The CDR3: CASSLSADYPSYEQYF. In nucleotides, the CDR3 is TGCGCCAGCAGCTTGTCCGCCGACTACCCCTCCTACGAGCAGTACTTC.

This clone showed up just once. The chain joins TRBV5-1 to TRBJ2-3; tentatively, D is TRBD1 (6 bases). Germline V lookup: CDR1 SGHRS, CDR2 YFSETQ. V lost 2 bases and J lost 7, with 11 bases in between. The CDR3 spans 13 residues. In DNA form, the CDR3 reads TGCGCCAGCAGCTTTGGGCAGGGGAATACGCAGTATTTT. Protein sequence: CASSFGQGNTQYF.

The rearrangement uses TRBV4-2 and TRBJ2-1; D is undetermined. Germline V gives CDR1 LGHNA, CDR2 YNFKEQ. The ends were cut back, 0 bases at V and 9 bases at J, with 12 bases in the middle. The CDR3 runs 14 residues. DNA of the CDR3: TGTGCCAGCAGCCAAGAAGCCTTGGCTAGTGAGCAGTTCTTC. It codes for CASSQEALASEQFF.

The chain joins TRBV7-2 to TRBJ2-3; 10 positions match TRBD2. Germline trimming cut 5 bases from V and 3 bases from J; bases unmatched to any gene: 11. Germline V lookup: CDR1 SGHTA, CDR2 FQGNSA. There are 17 residues in the CDR3. CDR3 region: CASSRTTSGVATDTQYF. CDR3 in DNA: TGTGCCAGCAGCCGGACCACTAGCGGGGTTGCGACAGATACGCAGTATTTT.

DNA for the CDR3: TGTGCCAGCAGCAAAGGCGGGAGGGCCTACGAGCAGTACTTC. Its protein is CASSKGGRAYEQYF. V is TRBV21-1 and J is TRBJ2-7; no DNA check was done on the table's D call, TRBD2. TRBV21-1 is recorded as a pseudogene. This CDR3 comprises 14 residues.

This chain links TRBV28 with TRBJ2-7; no reliable D call. This CDR3 is 13 amino acids long. Germline V gene lookup returns CDR1 MDHEN and CDR2 SYDVKM. Deletions cut 7 bases from V and 3 bases from J, with 13 bases between. CDR3: CASIPRRGYEQYF. CDR3 DNA sequence: TGTGCCAGCATCCCCAGGCGAGGCTACGAGCAGTACTTC.

This chain joins TRBV5-1 and TRBJ2-5; D call uncertain. This CDR3 is built from 14 residues. The V gene's germline CDR1 is SGHRS and CDR2 YFSETQ. Trimming removed 0 bases from V and 3 bases from J, with 9 bases in between. The CDR3 DNA is TGCGCCAGCAGCTTGGGGGCGGCGGAAGAGACCCAGTACTTC. It codes for CASSLGAAEETQYF.

This chain joins TRBV28 and TRBJ2-3; 11 nucleotides line up with TRBD2. CDR3 length: 16 amino acids. Losses at the gene ends were 4 bases for V and 7 bases for J; bases not matched to a gene: 10. Germline CDR1 is MDHEN and CDR2 is SYDVKM. The CDR3 protein is CASSSLAGGYGNTQYF. CDR3 bases: TGTGCCAGCAGTTCCCTAGCGGGAGGCTACGGGAATACGCAGTATTTT.

The gene calls are TRBV19 and TRBJ1-5; D gene ambiguous. Germline V gene lookup returns CDR1 LNHDA and CDR2 SQIVND (reference sequence). The V end was cut by 6 bases, the J end by 3 bases, with 18 bases between. The CDR3 length is 16 residues. CDR3 protein: CASRTTTSMTNQPQHF. DNA of the CDR3: TGTGCCAGTAGGACGACAACATCGATGACCAATCAGCCCCAGCATTTT. Full variable domain (missing parts from reference TRBV19 and TRBJ1-5): DGGITQSPKYLFRKEGQNVTLSCEQNLNHDAMYWYRQDPGQGLRLIYYSQIVNDFQKGDIAEGYSVSREKKESFPLTVTSAQKNPTAFYLCASRTTTSMTNQPQHFGDGTRLSIL.

This clone has only a few counts. Here the CDR3 reads CASTVYSNQPQHF. The CDR3 nucleotides are TGTGCCAGCACAGTCTATAGCAATCAGCCCCAGCATTTT. The chain couples TRBV6-1 to TRBJ1-5, with no clear D. This CDR3 is built from 13 residues. Germline CDR1 and CDR2: MNHNS and SASEGT. The V gene lost 7 bases and the J gene lost 0 bases, with 7 bases spanning the gap.

The genes are TRBV5-1 and TRBJ2-3; D is unclear. CDR3 length: 13 residues. Trimming cost V 4 bases and J 6 bases, with 12 bases left between them. Germline V gives CDR1 SGHRS, CDR2 YFSETQ. CDR3 sequence (DNA): TGCGCCAGCAGCCCCCAGTTGTTGGATACGCAGTATTTT. Protein: CASSPQLLDTQYF.

V gene TRBV28 combines with J gene TRBJ2-1, with D perhaps TRBD1 (5 bases). The germline V gene has CDR1 MDHEN and CDR2 SYDVKM. There are 14 residues in the CDR3. V lost 7 bases, J lost 4 bases, and 14 bases lay in between. In DNA, the CDR3 is TGTGCCAGCACTATAAGGGGCATTTACAATGAGCAGTTCTTC. Translated: CASTIRGIYNEQFF.

The rearrangement joins TRBV27 to TRBJ1-2, with 12 bases that match TRBD1. Germline values: CDR1 MNHEY, CDR2 SMNVEV (reference sequence). The CDR3 is 18 amino acids. Trimming took 0 bases from V and 8 from J; bases not matched to a gene: 13. The CDR3 here is CASSLSGDRGQNYKGYTF. In DNA, the CDR3 is TGTGCCAGCAGTTTATCGGGGGACAGGGGGCAGAACTATAAGGGCTACACCTTC.

This clone came up once. This rearrangement joins TRBV27 to TRBJ2-5, with D unclear. The length of the CDR3 is 12 residues. With 4 bases removed from V and 5 bases from J, the gap between germline ends came to 8 bases. Germline lookup yields CDR1 MNHEY and CDR2 SMNVEV (reference sequence). Written as DNA, the CDR3 is TGTGCCAGCAGTTCGGTGGGGGAGACCCAGTACTTC. Its translation: CASSSVGETQYF.

The V and J genes are TRBV5-1 and TRBJ2-2; 7 positions agree with TRBD2. Trimming at V came to 6 bases and at J to 3 bases, leaving 8 bases not matched to a gene. CDR3 length equals 15 residues. Germline values: CDR1 SGHRS, CDR2 YFSETQ. CDR3 sequence (DNA): TGCGCCAGCACCCCGGGGAGGGCCGACACCGGGGAGCTGTTTTTT. It specifies CASTPGRADTGELFF.

The chain combines TRBV19 with TRBJ1-3; D uncertain. CDR3 length: 13 residues. Trimming removed 3 bases from V and 0 bases from J, with 3 bases in between. Germline CDR1 and CDR2: LNHDA and SQIVND (reference sequence). CDR3 nucleotide sequence: TGTGCCAGTAGTATCGGCTCTGGAAACACCATATATTTT. As protein: CASSIGSGNTIYF. The full variable domain, completed using reference TRBV19 and TRBJ1-3, is DGGITQSPKYLFRKEGQNVTLSCEQNLNHDAMYWYRQDPGQGLRLIYYSQIVNDFQKGDIAEGYSVSREKKESFPLTVTSAQKNPTAFYLCASSIGSGNTIYFGEGSWLTVV.

This chain links TRBV29-1 with TRBJ2-7; TRBD2 might be the D (5 bases). The CDR3 is 13 amino acids. The V end lost 6 bases, the J end lost 6 bases, and 18 bases lay between the germline ends. Per the germline V gene, CDR1 is SQVTM and CDR2 is ANQGSEA. This CDR3 is CSVGQLSGGEQYF. The CDR3 nucleotides read TGCAGCGTAGGGCAACTCAGCGGCGGCGAGCAGTACTTC.

V and J are TRBV7-2 and TRBJ2-2; 16 bases agree with TRBD2. V was pared by 5 bases and J by 5 bases, with 5 bases of the junction left unmatched. The germline V gene encodes CDR1 SGHTA and CDR2 FQGNSA. The CDR3 is made up of 17 amino acids. The CDR3 DNA sequence: TGTGCCAGCAGCAGAAAGGGACTAGCGGGAGGGACCGGGGAGCTGTTTTTT. Translated, it gives CASSRKGLAGGTGELFF.

The rearrangement links TRBV7-8 to TRBJ2-7; 8 nucleotides line up with TRBD2. Germline V gene data show CDR1 as SGHVS and CDR2 as FQNEAQ. With 5 bases clipped from V and 0 bases from J, the junction kept 6 bases outside the gene matches. The CDR3 has 15 residues. The CDR3 sequence: CASSLTSVSSYEQYF. The CDR3 region has the DNA TGTGCCAGCAGCCTGACTAGCGTATCCTCCTACGAGCAGTACTTC.

The V and J genes are TRBV5-1 and TRBJ1-1; the match to TRBD1 covers 7 bases. After removal of 4 bases from V and 5 bases from J, the junction contained 14 bases not matched to a gene. The CDR3 is 16 amino acids. Looked up from germline, CDR1 is SGHRS and CDR2 is YFSETQ. Written as DNA, the CDR3 is TGCGCCAGCAGCCATTACCGACAGGGTCGGAGGACTGAAGCTTTCTTT. Amino acids: CASSHYRQGRRTEAFF.

CDR3 amino acids: CASRAGVGETQYF. The CDR3 nucleotides read TGTGCCAGCAGAGCAGGGGTGGGGGAGACCCAGTACTTC. This rearrangement joins TRBV13 to TRBJ2-5, with a weak D call TRBD1 (6 bases). With 6 bases removed from V and 5 bases from J, the gap between germline ends came to 13 bases. CDR1 and CDR2 from the germline V gene are PRHDT and FYEKMQ (reference sequence). The CDR3 has 13 residues. The full variable domain, rest sourced from reference TRBV13 and TRBJ2-5, is AAGVIQSPRHLIKEKRETATLKCYPIPRHDTVYWYQQGPGQDPQFLISFYEKMQSDKGSIPDRFSAQQFSDYHSELNMSSLELGDSALYFCASRAGVGETQYFGPGTRLLVL.

On this clone: Within the sample, other DNA sequences also encode this same CDR3. This chain uses TRBV28 with TRBJ1-5, with a weak D call TRBD1 (5 bases). The CDR3 is made up of 14 amino acids. V gave up 3 bases and J gave up 3 bases, with 9 bases separating them. Looked up from germline, CDR1 is MDHEN and CDR2 is SYDVKM. CDR3 amino acids: CASSLGGPNQPQHF. As DNA, the CDR3 is TGTGCCAGCAGTTTGGGGGGTCCCAATCAGCCCCAGCATTTT. Full variable domain (outside the CDR3, taken from reference TRBV28 and TRBJ1-5): DVKVTQSSRYLVKRTGEKVFLECVQDMDHENMFWYRQDPGLGLRLIYFSYDVKMKEKGDIPEGYSVSREKKERFSLILESASTNQTSMYLCASSLGGPNQPQHFGDGTRLSIL.

The CDR3 DNA is TGTGCCTGGAGTGTAGGCCGGATCTCTGGGGCCAACGTCCTGACTTTC. Its translation is CAWSVGRISGANVLTF. The chain has TRBV30 and TRBJ2-6; D is unclear. The V gene lost 0 bases and the J gene lost 0 bases, with 9 bases spanning the gap. This CDR3 region has 16 residues. CDR1 and CDR2 from the germline V gene are GTSNPN and SVGIG (reference sequence).

The chain has TRBV5-1 and TRBJ2-5; perhaps TRBD2 as D (7 bases). The germline gives CDR1 SGHRS, CDR2 YFSETQ. V was clipped by 1 base and J by 5 bases, with 18 bases between them. The CDR3 spans 16 residues. CDR3 DNA: TGCGCCAGCAGCTTGTCCCTCGCGGGGGCTCAGGAGACCCAGTACTTC. Protein product: CASSLSLAGAQETQYF.

This chain connects TRBV28 to TRBJ2-7, with D possibly matching TRBD1 (5 bases). V was cut by 3 bases and J by 4 bases, with 10 bases left in between. This CDR3 contains 13 residues. Germline V gene lookup returns CDR1 MDHEN and CDR2 SYDVKM. CDR3 coding DNA: TGTGCCAGCAGTTTCGTCACAGGATACGAGCAGTACTTC. As protein: CASSFVTGYEQYF.

The rearrangement links TRBV7-6 to TRBJ2-1; D possibly uses TRBD1 or TRBD2 (5 bases each). The germline gives CDR1 SGHVS, CDR2 FNYEAQ. The CDR3 is 15 residues long. V lost 5 bases, J lost 8 bases, and 19 bases lay in between. In DNA form, the CDR3 reads TGTGCCAGCAGCGGGCCCGGGGCCTCTTTGGATGAGCAGTTCTTC. Protein product: CASSGPGASLDEQFF.